This passage covers 10 T cell receptor beta chains from one sample sequenced in a study of T cells in localized non-small cell lung cancer. Profiling relied on immunoSEQ multiplex PCR, and the TCRdb table lists in-frame clones only, not all of them. The profile shows roughly 20,000 clones, approximately 89% of them singletons. Specimen: peripheral blood, collected before any cancer treatment. The receptors originated from a man aged 40 to 70 with stage I lung adenocarcinoma.

The rearrangement joins TRBV6-6 to TRBJ1-5, with D perhaps TRBD1 (6 bases). Germline loops: CDR1 MNHNY, CDR2 SVGAGI (reference sequence). The CDR3 loop spans 12 amino acids. Trimming cost V 7 bases and J 5 bases, with 9 bases left between them. The CDR3 is CASKQGDQPQHF. The CDR3 nucleotides are TGTGCCAGCAAACAGGGTGATCAGCCCCAGCATTTT.

V is TRBV5-4 and J is TRBJ2-3; D call uncertain. The CDR3 covers 17 residues. Germline V CDR1 and CDR2: SGHNT, YYREEE (reference sequence). V was pared by 1 base and J by 2 bases, with 17 bases between. CDR3: CASSLFHTMDLTDTQYF. CDR3 DNA: TGTGCCAGCAGCTTGTTTCACACCATGGACCTCACAGATACGCAGTATTTT.

The chain is built from TRBV27 and TRBJ1-1; no clear D. V dropped 10 bases and J dropped 1 base, with 16 bases sitting between them. This CDR3 has 14 residues. Germline-derived CDR1 and CDR2 are MNHEY and SMNVEV (reference sequence). The CDR3 DNA reads TGTGCCACCAACCCGCGGGGTACGAACACTGAAGCTTTCTTT. As protein: CATNPRGTNTEAFF.

The rearrangement joins TRBV19 to TRBJ1-5; 8 bases match TRBD1. CDR3 length: 15 amino acids. V lost 1 base to trimming and J lost 9 bases; unmatched junction nucleotides: 8. Germline CDR1 LNHDA, CDR2 SQIVND (reference sequence). The CDR3 nucleotides read TGTGCCAGTAGTATAGCGGACAGGGTCCAAGGGCCCCAGCATTTT. Residues: CASSIADRVQGPQHF.

The rearrangement links TRBV9 to TRBJ2-1; 13 bases fit TRBD2. CDR3 length: 14 residues. From germline, CDR1 is SGDLS and CDR2 YYNGEE. The V segment lost 4 bases and the J segment 9 bases; nucleotides outside the gene matches: 4. The CDR3 is CASSTSGGVGEQFF. The CDR3 DNA follows: TGTGCCAGCAGCACTAGCGGGGGGGTCGGTGAGCAGTTCTTC.

The chain has TRBV5-6 and TRBJ2-7; 11 bases fit TRBD1. This CDR3 has 17 amino acids. Germline CDR1 and CDR2: SGHDT and YYEEEE. The ends lost 2 bases at V and 6 bases at J; junction bases unmatched: 13. CDR3 sequence (DNA): TGTGCCAGCAGCTTTTGGACAGGGGGCAGAATCCTTGCCGAGCAGTACTTC. Translation gives CASSFWTGGRILAEQYF.

V is TRBV5-1 and J is TRBJ2-1; maybe TRBD2 (6 bases). V was trimmed by 0 bases and J by 10 bases, leaving 11 bases between them. This CDR3 has 13 amino acids. CDR1 and CDR2 from the germline V gene are SGHRS and YFSETQ. CDR3 nucleotide sequence: TGCGCCAGCAGCTTGGTTCAGGGAGGCGAGCAGTTCTTC. Amino acids: CASSLVQGGEQFF.

V usage is TRBV7-9 and J usage is TRBJ1-1; TRBD1 matches 7 bases. Germline lookup yields CDR1 SEHNR and CDR2 FQNEAQ (reference sequence). V gave up 10 bases and J gave up 11 bases; unmatched junction bases: 22. CDR3 length: 15 residues. The CDR3, as DNA: TGTGCCACCGCAAAAGATGACAGGGACCGGGATAGGGCTTTCTTT. It translates to CATAKDDRDRDRAFF. Together with reference TRBV7-9 and TRBJ1-1, the CDR3 gives the full variable domain: DTGVSQNPRHKITKRGQNVTFRCDPISEHNRLYWYRQTLGQGPEFLTYFQNEAQLEKSRLLSDRFSAERPKGSFSTLEIQRTEQGDSAMYLCATAKDDRDRDRAFFGQGTRLTVV.

The chain uses TRBV5-4 and TRBJ2-3; D gene ambiguous. V was cut by 2 bases and J by 1 base, with 8 bases left in between. From germline, CDR1 is SGHNT and CDR2 YYREEE (reference sequence). This CDR3 is 14 amino acids long. CDR3 sequence reads: CASSLGQRTDTQYF. The CDR3 DNA follows: TGTGCCAGCAGCTTAGGGCAACGCACAGATACGCAGTATTTT. Complete variable domain (other parts from reference TRBV5-4 and TRBJ2-3): ETGVTQSPTHLIKTRGQQVTLRCSSQSGHNTVSWYQQALGQGPQFIFQYYREEENGRGNFPPRFSGLQFPNYSSELNVNALELDDSALYLCASSLGQRTDTQYFGPGTRLTVL.

For this clone: At one of its ends the junction is not consistent with the germline gene, which may arise from a read error. V gene TRBV4-1 combines with J gene TRBJ2-1; 9 positions agree with TRBD1. The CDR3 length is 14 residues. Germline CDR1 is MGHRA and CDR2 is YSYEKL. In nucleotides, the CDR3 is TGCGCCGGCAGCCAAGCACAGGGGGCAGGTGAGCAGTTCTTC. Protein product: CAGSQAQGAGEQFF.